These 13 T cell receptor beta chains were sequenced from one sample in a study of blood T cell repertoires in COVID-19. Sequencing was performed with immunoSEQ multiplex PCR; in TCRdb, only in-frame clones are kept and a portion is missing. Of some 210,000 clones listed, 70% to 90% are singletons. Material: peripheral blood. These receptor sequences come from a woman in her seventies with active or convalescent COVID-19.

The genes are TRBV2 and TRBJ2-4, with D perhaps TRBD2 (5 bases). Trimming took 9 bases from V and 3 from J, leaving 18 bases between them. The germline gives CDR1 SNHLY, CDR2 FYNNEI. This CDR3 is built from 15 residues. The chain's CDR3 is CASYGIREGKNIQYF. As DNA, the CDR3 is TGTGCCAGTTACGGGATCCGCGAGGGCAAAAACATTCAGTACTTC.

This chain connects TRBV15 to TRBJ2-5; the D is unclear. Deletions cut 0 bases from V and 4 bases from J, with 15 bases between. This CDR3 region has 16 residues. Germline V gene lookup returns CDR1 LNHNV and CDR2 YYDKDF (reference sequence). CDR3: CATSRERSQFAETQYF. The CDR3 DNA reads TGTGCCACCAGCAGAGAGAGGTCTCAGTTTGCAGAGACCCAGTACTTC.

V usage is TRBV7-8 and J usage is TRBJ1-6; D perhaps matches TRBD1 (6 bases). This CDR3 spans 16 amino acids. Trimming took off 5 bases at V and 5 bases at J, with 16 bases between the two ends. The germline CDR1 and CDR2 sequences are SGHVS and FQNEAQ. In nucleotides, the CDR3 is TGTGCCAGCAGCCCCCGGACAGCCTTCGATAATTCACCCCTCCACTTT. Protein sequence: CASSPRTAFDNSPLHF.

This clone was seen once. J is TRBJ2-1 and V is TRBV6-6, with 8 positions matching TRBD1. The V segment lost 2 bases and the J segment 7 bases; nucleotides outside the gene matches: 4. The germline V gene has CDR1 MNHNY and CDR2 SVGAGI (reference sequence). This CDR3 is 14 amino acids long. This CDR3 reads CASSYRTGRNEQFF. The CDR3 region has the DNA TGTGCCAGCAGTTACCGGACAGGGCGTAATGAGCAGTTCTTC.

This sequence joins TRBV9 and TRBJ2-1; no clear D. This CDR3 has 15 residues. Germline V gene lookup returns CDR1 SGDLS and CDR2 YYNGEE. V lost 2 bases and J lost 1, with 10 bases in between. The CDR3 DNA reads TGTGCCAGCAGCGTTGCTGGAGATTCCTACAATGAGCAGTTCTTC. Translating it yields CASSVAGDSYNEQFF.

CDR3 amino acids: CASSQEGAGWEDTQYF. The DNA for the CDR3 is TGTGCCAGCAGCCAAGAAGGTGCGGGATGGGAGGATACGCAGTATTTT. The chain employs TRBV3-1 (or the pseudogene TRBV3-2) and TRBJ2-3; the D gene is possibly TRBD2 (6 bases). This CDR3 is built from 16 residues. Germline loops: CDR1 LGHDT, CDR2 YNNKEL (reference sequence). V gave up 0 bases and J gave up 6 bases, with 16 bases separating them.

This chain links TRBV2 with TRBJ2-4; possibly TRBD2 for D (5 bases). With 8 bases removed from V and 8 bases from J, the gap between germline ends came to 16 bases. This CDR3 is built from 13 residues. Germline assignment: CDR1 SNHLY and CDR2 FYNNEI. The CDR3 reads CASGGTFTDIQYF. In DNA form, the CDR3 reads TGTGCCAGCGGAGGAACTTTTACGGACATTCAGTACTTC.

The chain joins TRBV24-1 to TRBJ2-3, with TRBD1 identical over 10 bases. This CDR3 region has 16 residues. Trimming cost V 5 bases and J 1 base; bases outside gene matches: 5. Germline CDR1 reads KGHDR; CDR2 reads SFDVKD. CDR3 amino acids: CATSVWDRGGTDTQYF. The DNA for the CDR3 is TGTGCCACCAGTGTCTGGGACAGGGGCGGCACAGATACGCAGTATTTT.

J is TRBJ1-2 and V is TRBV14, with a tentative D call TRBD1 (6 bases). V lost 0 bases and J 3 bases, leaving 11 bases between the germline ends. CDR3 length: 15 residues. CDR1 and CDR2 from the germline V gene are SGHDN and FVKESK. CDR3 in amino acids: CASSQESGAYYGYTF. CDR3 bases: TGTGCCAGCAGCCAAGAGTCAGGGGCGTACTATGGCTACACCTTC.

The chain has TRBV19 and TRBJ1-2; 9 bases are a match to TRBD1. CDR3 length equals 14 residues. Per the germline V gene, CDR1 is LNHDA and CDR2 is SQIVND (reference sequence). V shed 5 bases, J shed 3 bases, and the junction held 4 bases outside the gene matches. This CDR3 is CASSPGQGYYGYTF. Written as DNA, the CDR3 is TGTGCCAGTAGTCCTGGACAGGGGTACTATGGCTACACCTTC.

The rearrangement links TRBV19 to TRBJ2-1; D unclear. The germline CDR1 and CDR2 sequences are LNHDA and SQIVND (reference sequence). The CDR3 contains 15 residues. The germline V and J ends were trimmed by 1 base and 2 bases, with 9 bases remaining between them. As DNA, the CDR3 is TGTGCCAGTAGTATAGGCCTAGTTACCTACAATGAGCAGTTCTTC. This sequence encodes CASSIGLVTYNEQFF.

In its sample, this clone was seen many times. This chain uses TRBV11-3 with TRBJ2-5, with 14 bases aligning to TRBD2. With 5 bases clipped from V and 5 bases from J, the junction kept 7 bases outside the gene matches. The CDR3 totals 16 residues. Germline V gives CDR1 SGHNT, CDR2 YENEEA. This CDR3 reads CASSLGTSGRQETQYF. The CDR3 DNA reads TGTGCCAGCAGCCTCGGGACTAGCGGGAGACAGGAGACCCAGTACTTC. The full variable domain, in which reference TRBV11-3 and TRBJ2-5 provide the parts outside the CDR3, is EAGVVQSPRYKIIEKKQPVAFWCNPISGHNTLYWYLQNLGQGPELLIRYENEEAVDDSQLPKDRFSAERLKGVDSTLKIQPAELGDSAVYLCASSLGTSGRQETQYFGPGTRLLVL.

The V call is TRBV7-8, the J call TRBJ1-1; no reliable D call. CDR1 is SGHVS and CDR2 is FQNEAQ in the germline V gene. V was trimmed by 2 bases and J by 4 bases, leaving 11 bases between them. This CDR3 has 14 amino acids. The CDR3 is CASSLSGFATEAFF. The CDR3 DNA sequence: TGTGCCAGCAGCTTAAGCGGTTTTGCCACTGAAGCTTTCTTT.